The entry below describes one T cell receptor (beta chain). Antigen specificity is unknown. The data were taken from a study of blood T cells in healthy people across ages. Overall study findings and caveats: TCR beta diversity per million T cells fell roughly linearly with age. Diversity estimated from one million T cells was considered an underestimate.

Per germline, CDR1 SQVTM and CDR2 ANQGSEA. The CDR3 consists of 13 residues. The germline V and J ends were trimmed by 4 bases and 0 bases, with 7 bases remaining between them. A second about 7 to 11 cycle PCR used barcoded and J-beta primers. TCRdb itself ran the 5' RACE reads through MiXCR, one entry per CDR3 protein. The sample has about 730,000 distinct CDR3 sequences, 35% to 45% seen once. V is TRBV29-1 and J is TRBJ2-1, with D unresolved. This receptor was identified in a woman in her fifties or sixties in good health. The sample consisted of blood. CDR3 nucleotide sequence: TGCAGCGTTGTATACATCTCCTACAATGAGCAGTTCTTC. It yields the protein CSVVYISYNEQFF.